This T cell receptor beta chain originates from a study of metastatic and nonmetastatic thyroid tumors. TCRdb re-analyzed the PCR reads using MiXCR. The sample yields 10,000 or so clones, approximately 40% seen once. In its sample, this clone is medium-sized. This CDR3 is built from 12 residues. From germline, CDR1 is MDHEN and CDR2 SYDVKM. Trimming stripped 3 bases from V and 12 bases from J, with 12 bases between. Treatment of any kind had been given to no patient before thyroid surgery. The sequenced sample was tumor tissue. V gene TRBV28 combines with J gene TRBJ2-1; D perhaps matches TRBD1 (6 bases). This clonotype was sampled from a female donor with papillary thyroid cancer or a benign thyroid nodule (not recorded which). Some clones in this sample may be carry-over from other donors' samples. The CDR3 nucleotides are TGTGCCAGCAGTTTGCCTCAGGGGTGGCAGTTCTTC. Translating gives CASSLPQGWQFF.